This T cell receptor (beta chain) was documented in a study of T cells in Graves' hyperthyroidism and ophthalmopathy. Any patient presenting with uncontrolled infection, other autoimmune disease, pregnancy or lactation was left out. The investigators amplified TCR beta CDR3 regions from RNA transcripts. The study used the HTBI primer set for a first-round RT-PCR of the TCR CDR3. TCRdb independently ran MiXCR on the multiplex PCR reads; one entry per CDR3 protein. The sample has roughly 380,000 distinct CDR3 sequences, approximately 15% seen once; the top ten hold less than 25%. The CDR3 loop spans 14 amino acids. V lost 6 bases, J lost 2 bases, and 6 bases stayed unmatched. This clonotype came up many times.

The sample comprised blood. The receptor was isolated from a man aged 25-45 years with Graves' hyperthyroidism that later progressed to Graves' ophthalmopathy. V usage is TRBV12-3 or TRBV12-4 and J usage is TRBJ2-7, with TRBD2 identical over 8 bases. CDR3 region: CASRDEAGAYEQYF. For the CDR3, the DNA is TGTGCCAGCAGGGACGAAGCGGGGGCCTACGAGCAGTACTTC.